The present entry profiles one T cell receptor (beta chain) with its context. This sample was included in a study of blood T cells in healthy people across ages. The use of a sample-barcoded 5' primer and a J-beta primer mix characterized a second PCR of roughly 6 to 12 cycles. TCRdb re-called the 5' RACE reads through MiXCR, storing one row per CDR3 protein. Here the sample spans some 1 million distinct CDR3 sequences, more than 40% being singletons. Trimming removed 3 bases at V and 7 bases at J, with 13 bases between. CDR1 DFQATT and CDR2 SNEGSKA come from the germline V gene (reference sequence). The CDR3 has 14 amino acids.

The chain combines TRBV20-1 with TRBJ1-6; weak D call: TRBD1 (5 bases). Sequenced sample: blood. This receptor was taken from a woman aged 55-70 years in good health. The CDR3 DNA reads as TGCAGTGCTAGGGGTCAGGGATCCAATTCACCCCTCCACTTT. Encoded protein: CSARGQGSNSPLHF.